This T cell receptor beta chain appears in the sequencing data of a study of cytomegalovirus exposure and HLA in healthy donors. PCR used 60 Vbeta primers and 13 Jbeta primers. Sequencing was performed with immunoSEQ multiplex PCR; in TCRdb, only in-frame clones are kept and a portion is missing. The repertoire holds fewer than 300,000 clones, 86% seen once, with roughly 4% in the top ten. Study results and limitations: Sequences of the TCR beta chain were said to predict the HLA-A and HLA-B alleles of most subjects accurately.

CDR1 and CDR2 (germline): LNHDA, SQIVND (reference sequence). The J segment lost 5 bases and the V segment lost 5 bases, leaving 7 bases of the junction unmatched. The CDR3 runs 15 residues. With respect to this clone: The target antigen is unknown.

This TCR was sampled from a man aged 35-49 years in good health and CMV-seropositive. The sequenced material came from PBMCs. V and J are TRBV19 and TRBJ1-2; 11 bases align to TRBD1. The CDR3 DNA follows: TGTGCCAGTAGTTGGACAGGGGGCGCTTCTTATGGCTACACCTTC. As protein: CASSWTGGASYGYTF. The whole variable domain, remainder taken from reference TRBV19 and TRBJ1-2, is DGGITQSPKYLFRKEGQNVTLSCEQNLNHDAMYWYRQDPGQGLRLIYYSQIVNDFQKGDIAEGYSVSREKKESFPLTVTSAQKNPTAFYLCASSWTGGASYGYTFGSGTRLTVV.